The entry that follows covers one T cell receptor (beta chain) sequence. What it recognizes is unknown. Described treatment: some 19 received Ad26.COV2.S at low or high dose, single or two shots; a few received placebo; per-sample allocation not given. Repertoires come from day 63 after the first vaccine or placebo injection. Boston provided a donor who was an adult aged 18-55 years. CDR1 and CDR2 (germline): LNHDA, SQIVND (reference sequence). V dropped 5 bases and J dropped 7 bases, with 9 bases sitting between them. The length of the CDR3 is 12 residues. This specimen comes from a study of Ad26.COV2.S vaccination and SARS-CoV-2 variants. Overall study results and limits: Recipients of vaccine and of placebo showed similar breadth of their non-spike TCR repertoires.

The repertoire was sequenced with immunoSEQ multiplex PCR; TCRdb's copy has only in-frame clones and lacks some. The sample carries hundreds of thousands of clones, roughly 90% recorded once. The sample here was peripheral blood, taken in a trial of Ad26.COV2.S vaccine versus placebo. The clonotype comes from a person aged 18 to 59 who received the Ad26.COV2.S COVID-19 vaccine or a placebo. The J gene is TRBJ2-1, the V gene TRBV19; no firm D call. DNA for the CDR3: TGTGCCAGTAGTTGGACCCGTAATGAGCAGTTCTTC. Its translation: CASSWTRNEQFF.